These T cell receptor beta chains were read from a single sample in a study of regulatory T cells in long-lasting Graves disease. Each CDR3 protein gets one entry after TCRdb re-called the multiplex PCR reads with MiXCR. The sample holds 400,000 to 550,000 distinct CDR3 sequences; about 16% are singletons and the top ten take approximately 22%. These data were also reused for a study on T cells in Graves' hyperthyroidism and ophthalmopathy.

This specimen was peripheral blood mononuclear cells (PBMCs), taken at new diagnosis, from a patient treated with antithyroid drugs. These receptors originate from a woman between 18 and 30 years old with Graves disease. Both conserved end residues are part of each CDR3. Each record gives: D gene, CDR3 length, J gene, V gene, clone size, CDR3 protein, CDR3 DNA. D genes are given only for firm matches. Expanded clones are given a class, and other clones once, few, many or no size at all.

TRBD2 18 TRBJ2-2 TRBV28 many CASSSTLDTSENTGELFF TGTGCCAGCAGTTCCACCCTGGATACTAGCGAGAACACCGGGGAGCTGTTTTTT
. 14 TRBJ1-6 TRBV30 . CAWSDTGYNSPLHF TGTGCCTGGAGTGATACAGGTTATAATTCACCCCTCCACTTT
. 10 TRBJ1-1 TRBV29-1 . CTGHALEAFF TGCACCGGACACGCCCTGGAAGCTTTCTTT
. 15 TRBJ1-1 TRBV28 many CASSLRGGMNTEAFF TGTGCCAGCAGTTTGCGGGGTGGAATGAACACTGAAGCTTTCTTT
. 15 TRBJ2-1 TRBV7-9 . CASSLGEGTVNEQFF TGTGCCAGCAGCTTAGGAGAAGGGACGGTCAATGAGCAGTTCTTC
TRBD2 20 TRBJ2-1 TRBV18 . CASSPSVGLAGSNIYNEQFF TGTGCCAGCTCACCCTCCGTCGGACTAGCGGGTTCAAACATCTACAATGAGCAGTTCTTC
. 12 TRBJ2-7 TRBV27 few CASSSATYEQYF TGTGCCAGCAGTTCAGCTACCTACGAGCAGTACTTC
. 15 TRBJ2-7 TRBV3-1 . CASSQPRDLSYEQYF TGTGCCAGCAGCCAACCCCGGGACTTATCCTACGAGCAGTACTTC
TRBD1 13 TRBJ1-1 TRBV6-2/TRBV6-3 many CASSRTGNTEAFF TGTGCCAGCAGTAGGACAGGGAACACTGAAGCTTTCTTT
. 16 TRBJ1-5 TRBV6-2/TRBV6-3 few CASSEASVWGNQPQHF TGTGCCAGCAGTGAAGCGAGTGTCTGGGGAAATCAGCCCCAGCATTTT
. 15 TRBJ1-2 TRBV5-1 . CASSLFGREIDGYTF TGCGCCAGCAGCTTGTTCGGCAGGGAGATAGATGGCTACACCTTC
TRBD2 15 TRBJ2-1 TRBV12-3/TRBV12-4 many CASSFGTGGVHEQFF TGTGCCAGCAGTTTTGGGACGGGGGGGGTGCATGAGCAGTTCTTC
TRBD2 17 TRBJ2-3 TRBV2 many CASSRSSLAGGTDTQYF TGTGCCAGCAGTAGATCCAGTTTAGCGGGAGGCACAGATACGCAGTATTTT
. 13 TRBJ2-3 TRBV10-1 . CASSESDEDTQYF TGCGCCAGCAGTGAGTCGGATGAGGATACGCAGTATTTT
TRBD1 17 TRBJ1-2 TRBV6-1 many CASTADRTLPFPYGYTF TGTGCCAGCACCGCGGACAGGACCCTACCCTTCCCCTATGGCTACACCTTC
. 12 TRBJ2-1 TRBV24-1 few CATSDLGQRQFF TGTGCCACCAGTGATTTGGGACAGCGGCAGTTCTTC
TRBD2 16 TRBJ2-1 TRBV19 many CASSTGLAGVGNEQFF TGTGCCAGTAGTACCGGACTAGCGGGAGTCGGCAATGAGCAGTTCTTC
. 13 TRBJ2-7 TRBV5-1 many CASSSRDTYEQYF TGCGCCAGCAGCTCCCGGGACACCTACGAGCAGTACTTC
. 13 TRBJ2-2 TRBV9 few CASSAGDTGELFF TGTGCCAGCAGCGCGGGAGACACCGGGGAGCTGTTTTTT
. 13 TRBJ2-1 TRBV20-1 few CSARDRDPGVQFF TGCAGTGCTAGAGATCGGGACCCTGGAGTGCAGTTCTTC
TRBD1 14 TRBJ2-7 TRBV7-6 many CASSPGQGPYEQYF TGTGCCAGCAGCCCAGGACAGGGACCCTACGAGCAGTACTTC
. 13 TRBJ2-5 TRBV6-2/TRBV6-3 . CASSYGPKETQYF TGTGCCAGCAGTTACGGGCCAAAAGAGACCCAGTACTTC
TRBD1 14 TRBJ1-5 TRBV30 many CAWSGQVSNQPQHF TGTGCCTGGTCCGGACAGGTCAGCAATCAGCCCCAGCATTTT
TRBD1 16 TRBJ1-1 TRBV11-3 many CASSKGQGAVNTEAFF TGTGCCAGCAGCAAGGGACAGGGGGCTGTGAACACTGAAGCTTTCTTT
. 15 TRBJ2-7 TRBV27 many CASSLSRGPTYEQYF TGTGCCAGCAGTTTATCACGGGGTCCGACCTACGAGCAGTACTTC
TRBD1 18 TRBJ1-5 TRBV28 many CASSRLRLKKGANQPQHF TGTGCCAGCAGTCGGCTCCGTCTGAAAAAGGGGGCAAATCAGCCCCAGCATTTT
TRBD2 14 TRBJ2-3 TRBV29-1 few CSVGASGSTDTQYF TGCAGCGTAGGAGCTAGCGGTAGCACAGATACGCAGTATTTT
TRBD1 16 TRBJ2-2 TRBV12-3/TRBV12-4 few CASNVPGTGGTGELFF TGTGCCAGCAATGTACCGGGGACAGGGGGAACCGGGGAGCTGTTTTTT
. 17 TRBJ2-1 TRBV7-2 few CASSLRVMDFGLNEQFF TGTGCCAGCAGCTTAAGGGTTATGGATTTTGGATTAAATGAGCAGTTCTTC
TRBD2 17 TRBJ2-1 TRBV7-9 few CASRSRGGRRGYNEQFF TGTGCCAGCAGGTCCAGGGGCGGGAGGAGGGGCTACAATGAGCAGTTCTTC
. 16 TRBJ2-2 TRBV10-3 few CAINKGGPTDTGELFF TGTGCCATCAACAAGGGGGGCCCAACGGACACCGGGGAGCTGTTTTTT
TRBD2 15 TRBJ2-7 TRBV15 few CATSRAIAGSYEQYF TGTGCCACCAGCAGAGCTATAGCGGGATCCTACGAGCAGTACTTC
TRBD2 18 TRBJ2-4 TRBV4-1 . CASSQEEGLALAKNIQYF TGCGCCAGCAGCCAAGAGGAAGGACTAGCATTAGCCAAAAACATTCAGTACTTC
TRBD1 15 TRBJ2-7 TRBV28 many CASSTARDSNYEQYF TGTGCCAGCAGTACCGCCCGGGACAGTAACTACGAGCAGTACTTC
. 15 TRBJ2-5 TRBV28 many CASSLWEQGRETQYF TGTGCCAGCAGTTTATGGGAACAGGGAAGGGAGACCCAGTACTTC
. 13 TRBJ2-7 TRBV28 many CASRSGIIYEQYF TGTGCCAGCAGGAGCGGCATTATCTACGAGCAGTACTTC
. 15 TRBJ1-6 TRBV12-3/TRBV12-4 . CASSPQGWVNSPLHF TGTGCCAGCAGTCCACAGGGTTGGGTAAATTCACCCCTCCACTTT
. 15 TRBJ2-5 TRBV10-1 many CASSPHAGAQETQYF TGCGCCAGCAGTCCCCACGCTGGGGCCCAAGAGACCCAGTACTTC
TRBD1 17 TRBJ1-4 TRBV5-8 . CASSLGDRPATNEKLFF TGTGCCAGCAGCCTAGGGGACAGGCCTGCAACTAATGAAAAACTGTTTTTT
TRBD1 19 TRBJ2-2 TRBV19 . CASSSPPGRGNRGAGELFF TGTGCCAGTAGCAGCCCCCCTGGGCGGGGCAACAGGGGGGCCGGGGAGCTGTTTTTT
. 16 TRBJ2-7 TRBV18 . CASSPRDTRTEGEQYF TGTGCCAGCTCACCCCGGGACACCCGAACAGAAGGGGAGCAGTACTTC
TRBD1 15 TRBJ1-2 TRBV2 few CASRLGQGLYYGYTF TGTGCCAGCAGACTCGGACAGGGGTTGTACTATGGCTACACCTTC
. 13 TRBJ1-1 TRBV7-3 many CASSDTANTEAFF TGTGCCAGTTCGGACACTGCGAACACTGAAGCTTTCTTT
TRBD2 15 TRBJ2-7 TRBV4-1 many CASSQGPSGSYEQYF TGCGCCAGCAGCCAGGGTCCTAGCGGTTCCTACGAGCAGTACTTC
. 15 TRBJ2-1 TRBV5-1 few CASSPDPGIYNEQFF TGCGCCAGCAGCCCGGATCCGGGAATCTACAATGAGCAGTTCTTC
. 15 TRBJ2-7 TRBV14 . CASSQRWDRIYEQYF TGTGCCAGCAGCCAAAGGTGGGACCGAATTTACGAGCAGTACTTC
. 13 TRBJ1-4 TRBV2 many CASKGSLNEKLFF TGTGCCAGCAAGGGGAGCCTTAATGAAAAACTGTTTTTT
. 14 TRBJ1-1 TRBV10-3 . CAISAAGENTEAFF TGTGCCATCAGTGCGGCAGGCGAGAACACTGAAGCTTTCTTT
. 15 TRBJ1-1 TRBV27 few CASNRGLQANTEAFF TGTGCCAGCAATCGGGGCCTCCAAGCAAACACTGAAGCTTTCTTT
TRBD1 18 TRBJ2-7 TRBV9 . CASSAEPPGQGAQYKQYF TGTGCCAGCAGCGCCGAGCCTCCGGGACAGGGGGCGCAATATAAGCAGTACTTC
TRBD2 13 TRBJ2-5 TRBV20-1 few CSMTSGSEETQYF TGCAGTATGACTAGCGGGAGTGAAGAGACCCAGTACTTC
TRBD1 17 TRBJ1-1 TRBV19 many CASSQPGRTGDVTEAFF TGTGCCAGTAGCCAGCCCGGCCGGACAGGGGACGTCACTGAAGCTTTCTTT
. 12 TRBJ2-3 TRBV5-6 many CASSLFKDTQYF TGTGCCAGCAGCTTGTTTAAAGATACGCAGTATTTT
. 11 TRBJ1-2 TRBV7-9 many CASTPLRDYTF TGTGCCAGCACCCCCCTGCGGGACTACACCTTC
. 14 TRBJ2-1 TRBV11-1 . CASSLVPSYNEQFF TGTGCCAGCAGCTTAGTTCCTAGCTACAATGAGCAGTTCTTC